Shown below are 18 T cell receptor beta chains from a single sample sequenced in a study of T cell repertoires in cytomegalovirus infection. What these receptors recognize is not known. TCRdb redid the calling of the reads with MiXCR, one entry per CDR3 protein. The sample consists of about 830,000 distinct CDR3 sequences, 30% to 35% of them appearing once. The source was cultured CD8+ T cells from PBMCs, collected from culture after CMV antigen stimulation. The source is a human donor in good health (CMV status not recorded). Some clones in this sample may be carry-over from other donors' samples.

The rearrangement uses TRBV7-6 and TRBJ2-1, with 7 bases aligning to TRBD1. Germline CDR1 reads SGHVS; CDR2 reads FNYEAQ. V gave up 2 bases and J gave up 8 bases; unmatched junction bases: 12. The length of the CDR3 is 16 residues. CDR3 DNA sequence: TGTGCCAGCAGCTTAAGGGGGCCGATCGGTAGAGATGAGCAGTTCTTC. This translates into CASSLRGPIGRDEQFF.

The chain carries TRBV7-9 and TRBJ1-1; D is possibly TRBD1 (6 bases). This CDR3 is built from 15 residues. V was pared by 5 bases and J by 4 bases, with 17 bases between. Germline loops: CDR1 SEHNR, CDR2 FQNEAQ (reference sequence). For the CDR3, the DNA is TGTGCCAGCAGCGCACTCTCGGACAGCAGCACTGAAGCTTTCTTT. The encoded protein is CASSALSDSSTEAFF.

This clonotype has only a few counts. The chain combines TRBV7-6 with TRBJ2-4; the D is unclear. The CDR3 consists of 15 residues. The V end was cut by 4 bases, the J end by 7 bases, with 17 bases between. Germline V CDR1 and CDR2: SGHVS, FNYEAQ. The CDR3 region is CASSSRAHLFNIQYF. CDR3 nucleotides: TGTGCCAGCAGCTCACGCGCTCACTTATTTAACATTCAGTACTTC.

This clonotype has just a few counts. The junction differs from germline at one of its ends, possibly a read error. V is TRBV7-6 and J is TRBJ1-1; D not resolved. Germline V gives CDR1 SGHVS, CDR2 FNYEAQ. The CDR3 has 13 amino acids. The CDR3 DNA sequence: TGTGCTAGCAGCCTTCGACGGGGTACTGAAGCTTTCTTT. It is translated as CASSLRRGTEAFF.

In regard to this clonotype: Just one base apart from a much larger clone, this may be a read error. Here the CDR3 omits its conserved ending phenylalanine or tryptophan, so a read error is the likely source. The chain has TRBV7-2 and TRBJ1-2; 7 nucleotides match TRBD1. The germline CDR1 and CDR2 sequences are SGHTA and FQGNSA. There are 14 residues in the CDR3. Trimming at V came to 5 bases and at J to 4 bases, leaving 7 bases not matched to a gene. The CDR3 nucleotides are TGTGCCAGCAGCCCACCGGGACAGATCTATGGCTACACCGTC. Residues: CASSPPGQIYGYTV.

The chain combines TRBV10-3 with TRBJ1-5, with unresolved D. In germline, CDR1 is ENHRY, CDR2 SYGVKD. This CDR3 has 17 residues. Trimming stripped 0 bases from V and 1 base from J, with 13 bases between. This CDR3 is CAISESKPQASNQPQHF. The CDR3 DNA is TGTGCCATCAGTGAGTCGAAGCCACAAGCGAGCAATCAGCCCCAGCATTTT.

In this sample, this clonotype turned up many times. DNA for the CDR3: TGTGCCAGCAGCTTTTTTGATTTAGGCACTGAAGCTTTCTTT. Its translation: CASSFFDLGTEAFF. The gene calls are TRBV7-6 and TRBJ1-1; no reliable D call. Deletions cut 3 bases from V and 4 bases from J, with 12 bases between. Germline lookup yields CDR1 SGHVS and CDR2 FNYEAQ. This CDR3 is 14 amino acids long.

This clonotype has ten or more counts. This chain connects TRBV4-2 to TRBJ2-7; maybe TRBD2 (5 bases). The CDR3 has 15 amino acids. Germline assignment: CDR1 LGHNA and CDR2 YNFKEQ. Trimming cost V 0 bases and J 2 bases, with 11 bases left between them. Here the CDR3 DNA reads TGTGCCAGCAGCCAAGATCAGGACTCCACCTACGAGCAGTACGTC. Residues: CASSQDQDSTYEQYV.

The rearrangement uses TRBV6-8 and TRBJ2-7; D is tentatively TRBD1 or TRBD2 (6 bases each). CDR1 and CDR2 from the germline V gene are MNHGY and SAAAGT. Between the trimmed V and J ends, which lost 6 bases and 5 bases, there was a span of 14 bases. CDR3 size: 13 residues. CDR3 amino acids: CASRVEGVHEQYV. In DNA, the CDR3 is TGTGCCAGCAGAGTGGAGGGGGTCCACGAGCAGTACGTC.

The chain couples TRBV19 to TRBJ1-2; no definite D call. V lost 3 bases to trimming and J lost 6 bases, with 8 bases between them. Germline CDR1 and CDR2: LNHDA and SQIVND (reference sequence). This CDR3 region has 12 residues. CDR3 in DNA: TGTGCCAGTAGTATGAATCGAGATGGCTACACCTTC. Encoded protein: CASSMNRDGYTF.

This clonotype was seen more than once but under ten times. This chain connects TRBV6-2 or TRBV6-3 to TRBJ1-6, with D tentatively TRBD1 (5 bases). CDR1 is MNHEY and CDR2 is SVGEGT in the germline V gene. The CDR3 runs 15 residues. The V and J ends lost 7 bases and 8 bases respectively, with 18 bases between them. The CDR3 loop reads CASTSLEPGHSPLHF. CDR3 in DNA: TGTGCCAGCACCTCTCTGGAGCCGGGGCATTCACCCCTCCACTTT.

This clonotype was picked up a small number of times. The chain carries TRBV20-1 and TRBJ2-1; 12 nucleotides align to TRBD2. This CDR3 spans 14 amino acids. Per germline, CDR1 DFQATT and CDR2 SNEGSKA (reference sequence). The CDR3 loop reads CTGTSGYPYNEQFF. The CDR3 DNA reads TGCACGGGGACTAGCGGGTACCCCTACAATGAGCAGTTCTTC.

This clonotype was detected only once. The genes are TRBV6-6 and TRBJ1-2; D remains ambiguous. The V end lost 2 bases, the J end lost 6 bases, and 16 bases lay between the germline ends. Germline V gene lookup returns CDR1 MNHNY and CDR2 SVGAGI (reference sequence). The CDR3 has 15 amino acids. CDR3 in DNA: TGTGCCAGCAGTTACAAGCAGTACGGGGTCGATGGCTACACCTTC. Its protein product is CASSYKQYGVDGYTF.

The chain couples TRBV7-2 to TRBJ1-5; D remains ambiguous. V lost 5 bases, J lost 4 bases, and 9 bases lay in between. Germline V gene data show CDR1 as SGHTA and CDR2 as FQGNSA. The CDR3 spans 13 residues. CDR3 sequence: CASSAKRNQPQHF. Here the CDR3 DNA reads TGTGCCAGCAGCGCAAAACGAAATCAGCCCCAGCATTTT.

CDR3 nucleotides: TGTGCCATCAGTGAGCGTGGACAGGGGGGTCAGCCCCAGCATTTT. Residues: CAISERGQGGQPQHF. The chain combines TRBV10-3 with TRBJ1-5; the match to TRBD1 covers 10 bases. CDR1 ENHRY and CDR2 SYGVKD come from the germline V gene. The CDR3 runs to 15 residues. The V gene end was trimmed by 2 bases and the J gene end by 6 bases; junction bases not matched to a gene: 4.

This chain joins TRBV19 and TRBJ1-1; TRBD1 might be the D (5 bases). The germline V and J ends were trimmed by 1 base and 1 base, with 13 bases remaining between them. The CDR3 loop spans 16 amino acids. CDR1 and CDR2 (germline): LNHDA, SQIVND (reference sequence). The CDR3 nucleotides are TGTGCCAGTAGTATAGTAGACAGAAGACCGAACACTGAAGCTTTCTTT. Its protein product is CASSIVDRRPNTEAFF.

This clonotype was seen more than once but under ten times. V is TRBV6-2 or TRBV6-3 and J is TRBJ2-6, with D perhaps matching TRBD1 (5 bases). Trimming cost V 2 bases and J 1 base, with 6 bases left between them. The CDR3 covers 15 residues. Germline CDR1 is MNHEY and CDR2 is SVGEGT. The CDR3, as DNA: TGTGCCAGCAGTTACCAGGGTTCTGGGGCCAACGTCCTGACTTTC. Amino acids: CASSYQGSGANVLTF.

The table lists this clonotype with a few counts. The chain combines TRBV12-3 or TRBV12-4 with TRBJ2-1; 12 positions match TRBD2. This CDR3 is 14 amino acids long. V shed 7 bases, J shed 9 bases, and the junction held 7 bases outside the gene matches. CDR3 region: CASTPSGGAGEQFF. DNA for the CDR3: TGTGCCAGCACCCCTAGCGGGGGGGCGGGTGAGCAGTTCTTC.